What follows are 23 T cell receptor beta chains derived from one specimen sequenced in a study of CD8 T cells in Susac syndrome. An input of roughly 0.5 to 1 ug of RNA was subjected to reverse transcription using random hexamers. Via MiXCR, TCRdb re-called the immunoSEQ multiplex PCR reads, giving one row per CDR3 protein. The sample records 130,000 or so distinct CDR3 sequences, about 93% being singletons. Source material: CD4+ T cells from PBMCs. The receptors were gathered from a human donor in good health.

V usage is TRBV2 and J usage is TRBJ1-1; 7 bases are a match to TRBD1. The CDR3 contains 12 residues. Germline lookup yields CDR1 SNHLY and CDR2 FYNNEI. V trimming: 11 bases; J trimming: 1 base; junction bases outside the gene matches: 4. This chain's CDR3 is CAGQVPNTEAFF. The CDR3 coding sequence is TGTGCCGGACAGGTTCCGAACACTGAAGCTTTCTTT.

This rearrangement joins TRBV3-1 to TRBJ2-4, with D maybe TRBD2 (6 bases). Trimming pared 1 base from V and 6 bases from J, leaving 13 bases between. There are 15 residues in the CDR3. Germline-derived CDR1 and CDR2 are LGHDT and YNNKEL (reference sequence). This CDR3 is CASSQGMGGRNIQYF. CDR3 nucleotides: TGTGCCAGCAGCCAAGGAATGGGGGGACGAAACATTCAGTACTTC.

This chain uses TRBV7-2 with TRBJ2-6; D is uncertain. This CDR3 contains 17 residues. V lost 1 base and J 3 bases, leaving 13 bases between the germline ends. Germline V CDR1 and CDR2: SGHTA, FQGNSA. The CDR3 sequence is CASSLVVVGFGANVLTF. DNA of the CDR3: TGTGCCAGCAGCTTAGTGGTAGTCGGCTTTGGGGCCAACGTCCTGACTTTC.

This chain connects TRBV27 to TRBJ2-5; a weak D match, TRBD2 (6 bases). This CDR3 has 11 amino acids. V lost 5 bases and J lost 7, with 8 bases in between. In germline, CDR1 is MNHEY, CDR2 SMNVEV (reference sequence). The CDR3 region is CASSPGGTQYF. DNA of the CDR3: TGTGCCAGCAGTCCCGGGGGGACCCAGTACTTC.

The chain links TRBV7-2 to TRBJ1-1; 7 bases are a match to TRBD1. CDR1 is SGHTA, CDR2 FQGNSA, per germline. V shed 1 base, J shed 7 bases, and the junction held 6 bases outside the gene matches. The CDR3 loop spans 14 amino acids. CDR3 sequence: CASSLGSRGSEAFF. In DNA, the CDR3 is TGTGCCAGCAGCTTAGGTTCCAGGGGGAGTGAAGCTTTCTTT. Full variable domain (rest looked up from reference TRBV7-2 and TRBJ1-1): GAGVSQSPSNKVTEKGKDVELRCDPISGHTALYWYRQSLGQGLEFLIYFQGNSAPDKSGLPSDRFSAERTGGSVSTLTIQRTQQEDSAVYLCASSLGSRGSEAFFGQGTRLTVV.

The chain uses TRBV5-1 and TRBJ2-7; D is ambiguous. CDR3 size: 11 residues. V lost 3 bases to trimming and J lost 6 bases, with 7 bases between them. CDR1 and CDR2 from the germline V gene are SGHRS and YFSETQ. Here the CDR3 reads CASSSRSEQYF. The CDR3 DNA reads TGCGCCAGCAGCTCAAGGTCCGAGCAGTACTTC.

V gene TRBV7-3 combines with J gene TRBJ2-1; the match to TRBD2 covers 8 bases. V dropped 4 bases and J dropped 0; count of bases not matched to a gene: 2. Germline V gene lookup returns CDR1 SGHTA and CDR2 FQGTGA. This CDR3 region has 15 residues. The CDR3 region is CASSWSGSSYNEQFF. The CDR3 DNA reads TGTGCCAGCAGCTGGAGCGGGAGCTCCTACAATGAGCAGTTCTTC.

V gene TRBV12-3 or TRBV12-4 combines with J gene TRBJ2-7; no definite D call. V lost 3 bases and J 0 bases, leaving 6 bases between the germline ends. The CDR3 spans 13 residues. The CDR3 reads CASSFFSSYEQYF. As DNA, the CDR3 is TGTGCCAGCAGTTTTTTTAGCTCCTACGAGCAGTACTTC.

J is TRBJ2-1 and V is TRBV4-3; 13 bases are a match to TRBD2. Germline V CDR1 and CDR2: LGHNA, YSLEER. The CDR3 totals 18 residues. The ends lost 4 bases at V and 4 bases at J; junction bases unmatched: 10. CDR3 coding DNA: TGCGCCAGCAGCCGAACCCGTTTGGGACTAGCGGGGTACAATGAGCAGTTCTTC. Protein: CASSRTRLGLAGYNEQFF.

The J gene is TRBJ2-2, the V gene TRBV30; TRBD1 matches at 9 bases. V was pared by 2 bases and J by 5 bases, with 3 bases of the junction left unmatched. There are 14 residues in the CDR3. CDR1 is GTSNPN, CDR2 SVGIG, per germline (reference sequence). The CDR3: CAWSYRGRTGELFF. The CDR3 DNA follows: TGTGCCTGGAGTTACAGGGGGCGAACCGGGGAGCTGTTTTTT.

This chain joins TRBV29-1 and TRBJ1-2, with TRBD1 matching 9 bases. The germline V gene has CDR1 SQVTM and CDR2 ANQGSEA. The CDR3 length is 14 residues. V lost 3 bases and J lost 4; bases outside the gene matches: 6. The CDR3 is CSVEVGQGPYGYTF. The CDR3 region has the DNA TGCAGCGTTGAGGTGGGACAGGGTCCCTATGGCTACACCTTC.

V usage is TRBV15 and J usage is TRBJ2-4, with D possibly being TRBD1 (5 bases). The V gene lost 0 bases and the J gene lost 1 base, with 7 bases spanning the gap. The CDR3 is 15 residues long. In germline, CDR1 is LNHNV, CDR2 YYDKDF (reference sequence). In nucleotides, the CDR3 is TGTGCCACCAGCAGAGATGCAGGGGCCAAAAACATTCAGTACTTC. Its protein is CATSRDAGAKNIQYF. Full variable domain (missing parts from reference TRBV15 and TRBJ2-4): DAMVIQNPRYQVTQFGKPVTLSCSQTLNHNVMYWYQQKSSQAPKLLFHYYDKDFNNEADTPDNFQSRRPNTSFCFLDIRSPGLGDTAMYLCATSRDAGAKNIQYFGAGTRLSVL.

The chain has TRBV10-2 and TRBJ1-1, with D possibly TRBD1 on 5 matching bases. The CDR3 runs to 14 residues. Between the trimmed V and J ends, which lost 5 bases and 8 bases, there was a span of 18 bases. CDR1 WSHSY and CDR2 SAAADI come from the germline V gene. CDR3 DNA sequence: TGCGCCAGCAGTTCAGGGACCTCCCTGGGAGAAGCTTTCTTT. Protein sequence: CASSSGTSLGEAFF.

The gene calls are TRBV19 and TRBJ2-6; 9 nucleotides align to TRBD1. Germline lookup yields CDR1 LNHDA and CDR2 SQIVND (reference sequence). This CDR3 comprises 20 residues. V was clipped by 7 bases and J by 0 bases; unmatched bases: 16. CDR3 in amino acids: CASTRASGTGFPSGANVLTF. The CDR3 bases are TGTGCCAGTACCCGAGCCTCCGGGACAGGGTTCCCCTCTGGGGCCAACGTCCTGACTTTC. Filled out from reference TRBV19 and TRBJ2-6, the complete variable domain reads DGGITQSPKYLFRKEGQNVTLSCEQNLNHDAMYWYRQDPGQGLRLIYYSQIVNDFQKGDIAEGYSVSREKKESFPLTVTSAQKNPTAFYLCASTRASGTGFPSGANVLTFGAGSRLTVL.

The gene calls are TRBV28 and TRBJ2-3, with D perhaps TRBD2 (5 bases). This CDR3 has 14 amino acids. CDR1 is MDHEN and CDR2 is SYDVKM in the germline V gene. Trimming left V 3 bases short and J 6 bases short, with 13 bases between. The DNA for the CDR3 is TGTGCCAGCAGTTTCGGGCGGGCAGTGGATACGCAGTATTTT. Residues: CASSFGRAVDTQYF.

This clonotype was recorded only once. V is TRBV2 and J is TRBJ2-2; 7 bases line up with TRBD2. Germline V CDR1 and CDR2: SNHLY, FYNNEI. Trimming took 6 bases from V and 4 from J; bases not matched to a gene: 5. The CDR3 contains 14 residues. The DNA for the CDR3 is TGTGCCAGCAGCTGGCTAGCGGCCACCGGGGAGCTGTTTTTT. Translation gives CASSWLAATGELFF.

The chain couples TRBV23-1 to TRBJ2-5; D is possibly TRBD1 (6 bases). TRBV23-1 is an open reading frame whose function is uncertain. With 8 bases removed from V and 5 bases from J, the gap between germline ends came to 9 bases. The CDR3 is 11 residues long. CDR3: CASHQGETQYF. The DNA of the CDR3 is TGCGCCAGCCACCAGGGGGAGACCCAGTACTTC.

The chain uses TRBV3-1 and TRBJ2-3; 13 nucleotides match TRBD2. V trimming: 3 bases; J trimming: 3 bases; junction bases outside the gene matches: 3. The CDR3 is made up of 16 amino acids. Per the germline V gene, CDR1 is LGHDT and CDR2 is YNNKEL (reference sequence). The CDR3 DNA sequence: TGTGCCAGCAGCCAGGCACTAGCGGGAGGGACAGATACGCAGTATTTT. This sequence encodes CASSQALAGGTDTQYF.

The chain has TRBV18 and TRBJ2-3; the match to TRBD1 covers 7 bases. Germline assignment: CDR1 KGHSH and CDR2 LQKENI. This CDR3 spans 15 amino acids. Losses at the gene ends were 3 bases for V and 2 bases for J; bases not matched to a gene: 5. In DNA form, the CDR3 reads TGTGCCAGCTCACCTGACAGGGCTAACACAGATACGCAGTATTTT. Protein product: CASSPDRANTDTQYF.

CDR3 nucleotides: TGTGCCAGCAGTTACGACCAACTAGCGGGAGGGCCAACCGAGCAGTACTTC. It is translated as CASSYDQLAGGPTEQYF. The chain is built from TRBV6-5 and TRBJ2-7; the match to TRBD2 covers 13 bases. Losses at the gene ends were 2 bases for V and 6 bases for J; bases not matched to a gene: 10. Germline CDR1 is MNHEY and CDR2 is SVGAGI. CDR3 length: 17 amino acids.

The rearrangement joins TRBV2 to TRBJ2-7, with 8 bases matching TRBD1. With 0 bases clipped from V and 12 bases from J, the junction kept 4 bases outside the gene matches. The CDR3 spans 12 residues. From germline, CDR1 is SNHLY and CDR2 FYNNEI. The CDR3 DNA reads TGTGCCAGCAGTGAAGCACCCGGGACAGGGTACTTC. Its protein product is CASSEAPGTGYF.

The chain couples TRBV3-1 to TRBJ2-2; D gene unclear. Trimming cost V 4 bases and J 4 bases, with 13 bases left between them. There are 15 residues in the CDR3. From germline, CDR1 is LGHDT and CDR2 YNNKEL (reference sequence). The CDR3 coding sequence is TGTGCCAGCAGCCCCACGTCTTGGGGCACCGGGGAGCTGTTTTTT. Protein: CASSPTSWGTGELFF. Full variable domain (outside the CDR3, taken from reference TRBV3-1 and TRBJ2-2): DTAVSQTPKYLVTQMGNDKSIKCEQNLGHDTMYWYKQDSKKFLKIMFSYNNKELIINETVPNRFSPKSPDKAHLNLHINSLELGDSAVYFCASSPTSWGTGELFFGEGSRLTVL.

The rearrangement links TRBV27 to TRBJ1-1; 9 bases fit TRBD1. CDR3 length: 21 residues. Germline trimming cut 6 bases from V and 1 base from J; bases unmatched to any gene: 24. The germline V gene encodes CDR1 MNHEY and CDR2 SMNVEV (reference sequence). The CDR3 coding sequence is TGTGCCAGCAGCCGACTGGGGTACAGGGGGCCGACTCACCCTCGGAACACTGAAGCTTTCTTT. Translating gives CASSRLGYRGPTHPRNTEAFF.